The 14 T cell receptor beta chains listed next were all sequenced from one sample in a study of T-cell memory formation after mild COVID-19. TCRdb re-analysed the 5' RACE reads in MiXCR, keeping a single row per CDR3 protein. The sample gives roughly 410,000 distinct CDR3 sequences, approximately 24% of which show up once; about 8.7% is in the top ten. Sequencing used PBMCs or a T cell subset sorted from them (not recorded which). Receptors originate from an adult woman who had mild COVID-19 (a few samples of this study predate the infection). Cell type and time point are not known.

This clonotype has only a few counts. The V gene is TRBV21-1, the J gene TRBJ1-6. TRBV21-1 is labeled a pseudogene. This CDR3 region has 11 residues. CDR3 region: CATRVNSPLHF. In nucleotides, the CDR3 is TGTGCCACACGCGTGAATTCACCCCTCCACTTT.

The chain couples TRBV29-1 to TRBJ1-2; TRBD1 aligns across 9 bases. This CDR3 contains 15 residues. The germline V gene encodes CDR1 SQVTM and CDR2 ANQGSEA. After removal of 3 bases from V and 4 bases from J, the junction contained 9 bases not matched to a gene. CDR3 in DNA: TGCAGCGTTGATCCGACCGGGACAGGGACCTATGGCTACACCTTC. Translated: CSVDPTGTGTYGYTF.

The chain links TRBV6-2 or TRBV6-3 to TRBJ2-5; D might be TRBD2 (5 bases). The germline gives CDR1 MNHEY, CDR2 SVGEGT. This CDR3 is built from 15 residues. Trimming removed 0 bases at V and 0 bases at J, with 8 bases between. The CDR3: CASSYSIGDQETQYF. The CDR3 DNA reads TGTGCCAGCAGTTACTCGATCGGGGACCAAGAGACCCAGTACTTC.

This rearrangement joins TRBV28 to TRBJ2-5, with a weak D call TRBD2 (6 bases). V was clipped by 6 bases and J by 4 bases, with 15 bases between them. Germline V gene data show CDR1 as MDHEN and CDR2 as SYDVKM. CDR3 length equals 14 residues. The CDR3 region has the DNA TGTGCCAGCAGCACCGGCGGGGTTCGAGAGACCCAGTACTTC. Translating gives CASSTGGVRETQYF.

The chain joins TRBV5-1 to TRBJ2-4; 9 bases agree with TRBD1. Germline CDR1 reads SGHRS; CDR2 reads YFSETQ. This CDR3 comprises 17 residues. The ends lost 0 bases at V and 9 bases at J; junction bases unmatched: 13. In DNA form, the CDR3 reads TGCGCCAGCAGCTTGGCCTCGGCTGTCGACAGGGGGGCCATTCAGTACTTC. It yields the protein CASSLASAVDRGAIQYF.

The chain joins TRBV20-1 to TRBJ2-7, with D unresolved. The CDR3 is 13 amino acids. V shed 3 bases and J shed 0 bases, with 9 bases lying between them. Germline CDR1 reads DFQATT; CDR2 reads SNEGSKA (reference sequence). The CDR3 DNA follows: TGCAGTGCTAGGTTGGGCATCTCCTACGAGCAGTACTTC. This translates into CSARLGISYEQYF.

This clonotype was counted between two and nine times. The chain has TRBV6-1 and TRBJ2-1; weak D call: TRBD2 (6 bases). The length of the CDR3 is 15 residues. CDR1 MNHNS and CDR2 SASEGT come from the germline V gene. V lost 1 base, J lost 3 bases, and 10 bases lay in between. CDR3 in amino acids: CASSEGGLIYNEQFF. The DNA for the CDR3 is TGTGCCAGCAGTGAAGGGGGACTGATCTACAATGAGCAGTTCTTC.

CDR3 DNA: TGTGCCAGCAGTTTATTTGGGACAGGCATAATCTCCTACGAGCAGTACTTC. Protein sequence: CASSLFGTGIISYEQYF. The genes are TRBV28 and TRBJ2-7, with TRBD1 matching over 8 bases. V shed 1 base, J shed 0 bases, and the junction held 8 bases outside the gene matches. Germline CDR1 and CDR2: MDHEN and SYDVKM. CDR3 length: 17 amino acids.

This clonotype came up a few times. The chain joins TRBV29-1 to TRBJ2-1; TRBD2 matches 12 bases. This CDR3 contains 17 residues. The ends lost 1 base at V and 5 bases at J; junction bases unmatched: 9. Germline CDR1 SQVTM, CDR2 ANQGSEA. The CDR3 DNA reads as TGCAGCGTTGAAGGCCTAGCGGGAGGGTTGTGGAACAATGAGCAGTTCTTC. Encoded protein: CSVEGLAGGLWNNEQFF.

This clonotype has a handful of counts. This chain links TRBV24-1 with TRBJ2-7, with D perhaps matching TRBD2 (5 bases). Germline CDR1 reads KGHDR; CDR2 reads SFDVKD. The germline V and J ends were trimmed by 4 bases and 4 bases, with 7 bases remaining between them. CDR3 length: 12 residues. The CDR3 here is CATSERGYEQYF. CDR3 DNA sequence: TGTGCCACCAGTGAACGGGGTTACGAGCAGTACTTC.

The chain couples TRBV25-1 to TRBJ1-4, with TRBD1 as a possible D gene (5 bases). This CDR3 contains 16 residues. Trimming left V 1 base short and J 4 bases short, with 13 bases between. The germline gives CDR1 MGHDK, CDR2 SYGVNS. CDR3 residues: CASSESDSSHNEKLFF. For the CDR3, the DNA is TGTGCCAGCAGTGAATCCGACAGTTCGCATAATGAAAAACTGTTTTTT.

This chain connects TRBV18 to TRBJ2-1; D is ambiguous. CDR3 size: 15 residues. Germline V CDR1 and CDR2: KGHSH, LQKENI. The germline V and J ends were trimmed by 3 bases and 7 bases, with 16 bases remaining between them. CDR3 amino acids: CASSPGPRTRNEQFF. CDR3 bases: TGTGCCAGCTCACCGGGCCCCCGGACGCGGAATGAGCAGTTCTTC.

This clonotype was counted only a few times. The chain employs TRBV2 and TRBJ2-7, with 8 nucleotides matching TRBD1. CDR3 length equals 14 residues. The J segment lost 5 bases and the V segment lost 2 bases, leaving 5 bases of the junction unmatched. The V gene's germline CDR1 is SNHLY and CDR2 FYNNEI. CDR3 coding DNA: TGTGCCAGCAGTGAACGCCAGGGGGCTAACGAGCAGTACTTC. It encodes CASSERQGANEQYF.

CDR3 region: CASSPHRTGSGEQYF. The DNA of the CDR3 is TGTGCCAGCAGCCCTCACCGGACAGGGTCAGGCGAGCAGTACTTC. The chain carries TRBV6-2 or TRBV6-3 and TRBJ2-7; 8 bases agree with TRBD1. The trim removed 6 bases at V and 6 bases at J, leaving 13 bases unmatched. There are 15 residues in the CDR3. Germline-derived CDR1 and CDR2 are MNHEY and SVGEGT.